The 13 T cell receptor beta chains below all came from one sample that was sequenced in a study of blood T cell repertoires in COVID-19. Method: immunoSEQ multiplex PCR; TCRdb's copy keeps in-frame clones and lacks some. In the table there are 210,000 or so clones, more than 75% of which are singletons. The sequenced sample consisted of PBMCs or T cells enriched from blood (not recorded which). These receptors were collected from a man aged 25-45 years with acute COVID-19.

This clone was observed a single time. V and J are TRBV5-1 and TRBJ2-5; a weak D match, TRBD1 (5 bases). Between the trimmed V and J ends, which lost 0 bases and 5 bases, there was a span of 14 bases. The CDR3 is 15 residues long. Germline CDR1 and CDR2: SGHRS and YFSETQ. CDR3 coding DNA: TGCGCCAGCAGCTTGGAGGGTGGGGCTGAGGAGACCCAGTACTTC. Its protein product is CASSLEGGAEETQYF.

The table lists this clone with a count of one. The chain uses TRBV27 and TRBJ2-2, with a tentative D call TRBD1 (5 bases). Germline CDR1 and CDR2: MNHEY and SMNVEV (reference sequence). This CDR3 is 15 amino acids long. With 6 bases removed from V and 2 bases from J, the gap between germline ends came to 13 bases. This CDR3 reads CASRLSDTNTGELFF. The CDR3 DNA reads TGTGCCAGCAGGCTTTCGGACACAAACACCGGGGAGCTGTTTTTT.

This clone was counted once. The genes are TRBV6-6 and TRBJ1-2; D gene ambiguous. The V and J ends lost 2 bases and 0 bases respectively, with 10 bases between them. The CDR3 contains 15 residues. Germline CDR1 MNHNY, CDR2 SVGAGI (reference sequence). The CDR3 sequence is CASSYRSGPNYGYTF. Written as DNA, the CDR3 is TGTGCCAGCAGTTACCGGAGCGGACCTAACTATGGCTACACCTTC.

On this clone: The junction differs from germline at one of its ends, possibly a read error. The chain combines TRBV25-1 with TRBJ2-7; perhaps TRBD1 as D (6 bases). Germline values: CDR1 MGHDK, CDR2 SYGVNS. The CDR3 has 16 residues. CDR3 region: CASSESRWTATYEQYF. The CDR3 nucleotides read TGTGCCAGCAGCGAATCAAGGTGGACAGCGACCTACGAGCAGTACTTC.

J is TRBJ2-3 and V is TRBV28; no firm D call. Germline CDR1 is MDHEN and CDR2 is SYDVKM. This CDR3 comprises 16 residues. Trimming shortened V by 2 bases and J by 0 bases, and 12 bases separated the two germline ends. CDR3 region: CASSLMAGASTDTQYF. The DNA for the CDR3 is TGTGCCAGCAGTTTAATGGCAGGCGCTAGCACAGATACGCAGTATTTT.

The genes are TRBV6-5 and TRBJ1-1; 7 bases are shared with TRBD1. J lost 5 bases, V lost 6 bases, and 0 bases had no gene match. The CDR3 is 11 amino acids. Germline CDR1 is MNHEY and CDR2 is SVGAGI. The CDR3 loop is CASRQGTEAFF. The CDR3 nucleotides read TGTGCCAGCAGACAGGGGACTGAAGCTTTCTTT.

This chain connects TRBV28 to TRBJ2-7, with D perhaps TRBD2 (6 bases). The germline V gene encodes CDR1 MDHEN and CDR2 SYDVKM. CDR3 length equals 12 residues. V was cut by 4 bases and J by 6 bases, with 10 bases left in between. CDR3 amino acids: CASSWGGAEQYF. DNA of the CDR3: TGTGCCAGCAGTTGGGGAGGTGCCGAGCAGTACTTC.

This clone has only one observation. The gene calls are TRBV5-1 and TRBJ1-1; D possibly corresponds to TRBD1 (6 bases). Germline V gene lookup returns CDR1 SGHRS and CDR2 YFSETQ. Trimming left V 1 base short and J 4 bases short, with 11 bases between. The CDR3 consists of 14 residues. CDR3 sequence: CASSLTRGGTEAFF. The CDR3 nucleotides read TGCGCCAGCAGCTTGACCAGGGGCGGCACTGAAGCTTTCTTT.

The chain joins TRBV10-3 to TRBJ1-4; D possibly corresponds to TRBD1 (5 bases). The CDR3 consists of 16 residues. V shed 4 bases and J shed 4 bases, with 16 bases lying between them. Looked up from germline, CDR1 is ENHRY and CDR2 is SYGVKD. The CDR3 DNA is TGTGCCATCAGTGTTTTTTCATCTCAGGGTAATGAAAAACTGTTTTTT. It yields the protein CAISVFSSQGNEKLFF.

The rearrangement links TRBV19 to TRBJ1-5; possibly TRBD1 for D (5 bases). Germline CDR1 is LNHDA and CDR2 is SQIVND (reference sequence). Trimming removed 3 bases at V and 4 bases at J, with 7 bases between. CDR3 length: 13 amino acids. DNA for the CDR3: TGTGCCAGTAGTATTAAGGGGAATCAGCCCCAGCATTTT. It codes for CASSIKGNQPQHF.

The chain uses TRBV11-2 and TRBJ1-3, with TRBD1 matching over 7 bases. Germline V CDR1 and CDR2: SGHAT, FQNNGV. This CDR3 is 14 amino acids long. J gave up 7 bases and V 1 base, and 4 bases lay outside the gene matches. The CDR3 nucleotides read TGTGCCAGCAGCTTAGGAGACAGGGCCAACACCATATATTTT. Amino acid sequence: CASSLGDRANTIYF. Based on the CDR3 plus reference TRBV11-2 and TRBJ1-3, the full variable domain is EAGVAQSPRYKIIEKRQSVAFWCNPISGHATLYWYQQILGQGPKLLIQFQNNGVVDDSQLPKDRFSAERLKGVDSTLKIQPAKLEDSAVYLCASSLGDRANTIYFGEGSWLTVV.

In DNA, the CDR3 is TGTGCCAGCATCAAGGGGAGGCAGGCTGGAAACACCATATATTTT. Its translation: CASIKGRQAGNTIYF. The chain carries TRBV6-5 and TRBJ1-3; a weak D match, TRBD1 (5 bases). V was cut by 7 bases and J by 2 bases, with 15 bases left in between. CDR3 size: 15 residues. The germline V gene encodes CDR1 MNHEY and CDR2 SVGAGI.

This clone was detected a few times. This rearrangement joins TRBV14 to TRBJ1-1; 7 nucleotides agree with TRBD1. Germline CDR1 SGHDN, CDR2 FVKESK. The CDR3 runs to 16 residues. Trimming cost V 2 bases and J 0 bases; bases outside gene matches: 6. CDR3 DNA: TGTGCCAGCAGCCAAAGACCGGGACAGTTGAACACTGAAGCTTTCTTT. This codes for CASSQRPGQLNTEAFF.